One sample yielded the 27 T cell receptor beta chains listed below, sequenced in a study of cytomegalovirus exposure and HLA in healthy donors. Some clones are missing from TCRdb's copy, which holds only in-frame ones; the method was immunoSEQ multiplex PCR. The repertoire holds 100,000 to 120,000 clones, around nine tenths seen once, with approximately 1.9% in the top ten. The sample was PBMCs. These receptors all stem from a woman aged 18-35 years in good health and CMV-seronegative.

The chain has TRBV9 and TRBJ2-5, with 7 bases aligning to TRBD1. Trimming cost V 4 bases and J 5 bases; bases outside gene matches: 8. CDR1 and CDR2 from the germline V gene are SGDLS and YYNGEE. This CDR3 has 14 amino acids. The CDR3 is CASSPGQGEETQYF. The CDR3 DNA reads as TGTGCCAGCAGCCCAGGGCAGGGGGAGGAGACCCAGTACTTC. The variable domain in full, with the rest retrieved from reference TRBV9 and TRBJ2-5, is DSGVTQTPKHLITATGQRVTLRCSPRSGDLSVYWYQQSLDQGLQFLIQYYNGEERAKGNILERFSAQQFPDLHSELNLSSLELGDSALYFCASSPGQGEETQYFGPGTRLLVL.

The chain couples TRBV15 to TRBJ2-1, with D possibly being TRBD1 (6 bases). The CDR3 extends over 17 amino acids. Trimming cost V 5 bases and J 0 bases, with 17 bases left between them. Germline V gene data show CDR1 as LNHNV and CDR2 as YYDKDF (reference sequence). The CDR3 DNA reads TGTGCCACCAGCGGGACGAGGACAGCCAGCTCCTACAATGAGCAGTTCTTC. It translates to CATSGTRTASSYNEQFF.

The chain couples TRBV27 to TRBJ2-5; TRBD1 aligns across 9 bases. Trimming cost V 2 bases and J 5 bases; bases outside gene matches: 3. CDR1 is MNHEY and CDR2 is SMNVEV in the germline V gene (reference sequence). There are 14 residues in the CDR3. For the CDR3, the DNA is TGTGCCAGCAGTTTAGGGGACAGGGAGGAGACCCAGTACTTC. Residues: CASSLGDREETQYF.

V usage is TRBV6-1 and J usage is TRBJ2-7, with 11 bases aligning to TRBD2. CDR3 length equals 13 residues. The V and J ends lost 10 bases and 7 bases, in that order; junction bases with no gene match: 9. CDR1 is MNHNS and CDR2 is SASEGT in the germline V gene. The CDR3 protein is CATLLAGGSEQYF. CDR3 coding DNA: TGTGCCACATTGCTAGCGGGGGGTAGTGAGCAGTACTTC.

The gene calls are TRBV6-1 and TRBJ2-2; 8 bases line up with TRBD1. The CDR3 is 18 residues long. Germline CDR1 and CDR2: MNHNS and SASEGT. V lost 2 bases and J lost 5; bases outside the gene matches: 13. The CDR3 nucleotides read TGTGCCAGCAGTGAACGACCAAGCGAGGACAGGGAAACCGGGGAGCTGTTTTTT. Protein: CASSERPSEDRETGELFF.

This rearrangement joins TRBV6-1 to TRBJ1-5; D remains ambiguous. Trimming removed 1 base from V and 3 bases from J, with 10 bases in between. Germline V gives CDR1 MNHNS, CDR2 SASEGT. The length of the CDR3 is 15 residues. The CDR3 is CASSEGGGDNQPQHF. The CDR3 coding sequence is TGTGCCAGCAGTGAAGGCGGCGGCGACAATCAGCCCCAGCATTTT.

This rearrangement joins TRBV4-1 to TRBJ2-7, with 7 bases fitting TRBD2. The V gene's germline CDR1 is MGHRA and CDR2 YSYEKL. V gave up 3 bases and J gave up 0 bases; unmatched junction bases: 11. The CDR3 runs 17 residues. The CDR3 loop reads CASSQTYGEGPSYEQYF. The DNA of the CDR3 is TGCGCCAGCAGCCAGACCTACGGGGAGGGGCCCTCCTACGAGCAGTACTTC.

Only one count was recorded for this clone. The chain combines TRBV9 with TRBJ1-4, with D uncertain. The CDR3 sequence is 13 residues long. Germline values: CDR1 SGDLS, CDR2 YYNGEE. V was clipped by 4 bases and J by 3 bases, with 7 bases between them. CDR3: CASSPSPNEKLFF. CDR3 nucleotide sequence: TGTGCCAGCAGCCCAAGCCCTAATGAAAAACTGTTTTTT.

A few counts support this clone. CDR3 region: CASSLGRTGGGSPLHF. Here the CDR3 DNA reads TGTGCCAGCAGCTTAGGCCGGACAGGGGGCGGTTCACCCCTCCACTTT. This chain uses TRBV7-3 with TRBJ1-6; TRBD1 aligns across 11 bases. The V segment lost 2 bases and the J segment 9 bases; nucleotides outside the gene matches: 6. Germline V gene data show CDR1 as SGHTA and CDR2 as FQGTGA. The length of the CDR3 is 16 residues.

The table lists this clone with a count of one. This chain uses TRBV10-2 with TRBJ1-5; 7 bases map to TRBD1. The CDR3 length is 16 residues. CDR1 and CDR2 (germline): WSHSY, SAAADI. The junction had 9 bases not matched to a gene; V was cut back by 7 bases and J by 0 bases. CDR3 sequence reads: CASTDETGDSNQPQHF. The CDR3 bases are TGCGCCAGCACCGACGAAACAGGGGATAGCAATCAGCCCCAGCATTTT.

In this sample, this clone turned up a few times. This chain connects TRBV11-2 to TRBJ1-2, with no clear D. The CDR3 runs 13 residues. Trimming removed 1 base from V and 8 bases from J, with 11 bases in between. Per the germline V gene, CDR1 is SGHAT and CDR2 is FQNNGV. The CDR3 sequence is CASSLGWEGGYTF. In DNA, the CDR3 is TGTGCCAGCAGCTTAGGTTGGGAGGGAGGCTACACCTTC. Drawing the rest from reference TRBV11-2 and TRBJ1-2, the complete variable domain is EAGVAQSPRYKIIEKRQSVAFWCNPISGHATLYWYQQILGQGPKLLIQFQNNGVVDDSQLPKDRFSAERLKGVDSTLKIQPAKLEDSAVYLCASSLGWEGGYTFGSGTRLTVV.

CDR3 nucleotide sequence: TGTGCCAGCAGCGCCCAACTAGCGAACCGGGAGCTGTTTTTT. It encodes CASSAQLANRELFF. The V and J genes are TRBV11-3 and TRBJ2-2; 7 bases are shared with TRBD2. The CDR3 totals 14 residues. Trimming at V came to 5 bases and at J to 9 bases, leaving 9 bases not matched to a gene. Germline V gene lookup returns CDR1 SGHNT and CDR2 YENEEA.

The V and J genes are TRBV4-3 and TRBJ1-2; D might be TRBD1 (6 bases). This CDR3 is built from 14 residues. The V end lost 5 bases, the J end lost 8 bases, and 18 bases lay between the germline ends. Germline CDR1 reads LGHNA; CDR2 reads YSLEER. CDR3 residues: CASSEGQGGAGYTF. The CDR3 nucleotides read TGCGCCAGCAGCGAAGGACAAGGGGGTGCGGGCTACACCTTC.

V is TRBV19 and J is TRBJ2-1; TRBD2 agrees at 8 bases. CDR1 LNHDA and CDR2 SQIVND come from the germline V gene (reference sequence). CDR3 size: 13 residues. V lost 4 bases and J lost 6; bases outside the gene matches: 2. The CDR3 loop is CASSKGLGNEQFF. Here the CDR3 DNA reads TGTGCCAGTAGTAAGGGACTAGGCAATGAGCAGTTCTTC.

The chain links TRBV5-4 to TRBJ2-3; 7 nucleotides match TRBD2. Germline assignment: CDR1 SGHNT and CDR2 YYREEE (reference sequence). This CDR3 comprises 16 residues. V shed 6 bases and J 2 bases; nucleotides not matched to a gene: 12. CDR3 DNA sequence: TGTGCCAGCACTACGTGGGCTAGCGGAGACACAGATACGCAGTATTTT. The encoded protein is CASTTWASGDTDTQYF.

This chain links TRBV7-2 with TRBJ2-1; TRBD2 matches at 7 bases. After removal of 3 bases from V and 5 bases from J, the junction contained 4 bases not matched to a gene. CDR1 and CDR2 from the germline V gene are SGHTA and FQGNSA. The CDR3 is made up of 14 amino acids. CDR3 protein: CASSFMLADNEQFF. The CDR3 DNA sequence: TGTGCCAGCAGCTTTATGCTAGCGGACAATGAGCAGTTCTTC.

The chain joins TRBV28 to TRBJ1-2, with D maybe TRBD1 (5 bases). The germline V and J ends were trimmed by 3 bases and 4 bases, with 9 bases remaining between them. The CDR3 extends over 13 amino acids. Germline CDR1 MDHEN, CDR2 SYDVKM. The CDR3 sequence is CASSFGGSYGYTF. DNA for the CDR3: TGTGCCAGCAGTTTCGGGGGATCCTATGGCTACACCTTC.

In nucleotides, the CDR3 is TGTGCCAGCAGCTTAGTCTCCAATGAGCAGTTCTTC. Translating gives CASSLVSNEQFF. This rearrangement joins TRBV7-9 to TRBJ2-1; D not resolved. In germline, CDR1 is SEHNR, CDR2 FQNEAQ (reference sequence). V lost 1 base to trimming and J lost 6 bases, with 4 bases between them. The CDR3 loop spans 12 amino acids.

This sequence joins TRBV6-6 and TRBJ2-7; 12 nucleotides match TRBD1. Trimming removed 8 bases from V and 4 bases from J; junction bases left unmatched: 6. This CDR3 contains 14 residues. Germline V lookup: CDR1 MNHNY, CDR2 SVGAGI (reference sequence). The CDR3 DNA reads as TGTGCCAGCGACCGGGACAGGGGGCGGTACGAGCAGTACTTC. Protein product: CASDRDRGRYEQYF.

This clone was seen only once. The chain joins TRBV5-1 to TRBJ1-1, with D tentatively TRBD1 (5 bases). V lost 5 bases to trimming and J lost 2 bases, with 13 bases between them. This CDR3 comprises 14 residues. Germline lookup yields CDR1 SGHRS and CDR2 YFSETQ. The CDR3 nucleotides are TGCGCCAGCAGACCACAAGGGGCAAACACTGAAGCTTTCTTT. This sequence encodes CASRPQGANTEAFF.

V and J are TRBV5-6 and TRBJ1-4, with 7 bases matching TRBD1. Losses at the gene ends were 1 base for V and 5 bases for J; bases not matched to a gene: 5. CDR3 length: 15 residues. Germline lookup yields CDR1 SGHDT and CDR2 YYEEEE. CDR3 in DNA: TGTGCCAGCAGCTTGATCAACAGGGGAAATGAAAAACTGTTTTTT. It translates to CASSLINRGNEKLFF.

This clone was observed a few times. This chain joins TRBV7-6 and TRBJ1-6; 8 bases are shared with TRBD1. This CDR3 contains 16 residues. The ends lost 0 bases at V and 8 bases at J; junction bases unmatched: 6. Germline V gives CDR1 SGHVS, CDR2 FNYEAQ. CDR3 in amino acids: CASSLATGEGDSPLHF. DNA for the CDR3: TGTGCCAGCAGCTTAGCGACAGGGGAAGGGGATTCACCCCTCCACTTT.

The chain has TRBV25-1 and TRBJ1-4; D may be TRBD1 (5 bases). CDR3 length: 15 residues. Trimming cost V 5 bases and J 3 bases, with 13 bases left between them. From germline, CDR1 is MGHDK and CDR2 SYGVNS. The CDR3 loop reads CASSSPREANEKLFF. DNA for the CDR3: TGTGCCAGCAGTTCGCCCAGGGAGGCTAATGAAAAACTGTTTTTT.

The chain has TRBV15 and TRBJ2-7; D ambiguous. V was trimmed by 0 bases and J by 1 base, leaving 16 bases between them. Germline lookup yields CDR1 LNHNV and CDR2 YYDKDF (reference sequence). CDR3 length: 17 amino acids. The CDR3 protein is CATSRDRGGAPSYEQYF. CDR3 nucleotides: TGTGCCACCAGCAGAGATAGAGGCGGAGCACCATCCTACGAGCAGTACTTC.

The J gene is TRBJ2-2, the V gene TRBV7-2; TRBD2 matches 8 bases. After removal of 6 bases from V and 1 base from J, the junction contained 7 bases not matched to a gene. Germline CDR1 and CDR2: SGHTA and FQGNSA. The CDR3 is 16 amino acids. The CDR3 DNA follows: TGTGCCAGCAGAACAAACAGCGGGAGGAACACCGGGGAGCTGTTTTTT. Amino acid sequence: CASRTNSGRNTGELFF.

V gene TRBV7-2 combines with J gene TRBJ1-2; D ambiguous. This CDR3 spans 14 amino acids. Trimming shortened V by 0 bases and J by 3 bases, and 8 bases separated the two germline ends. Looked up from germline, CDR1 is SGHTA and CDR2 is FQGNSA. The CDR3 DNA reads TGTGCCAGCAGCTTAGCGCTGAGAGACTATGGCTACACCTTC. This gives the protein CASSLALRDYGYTF.

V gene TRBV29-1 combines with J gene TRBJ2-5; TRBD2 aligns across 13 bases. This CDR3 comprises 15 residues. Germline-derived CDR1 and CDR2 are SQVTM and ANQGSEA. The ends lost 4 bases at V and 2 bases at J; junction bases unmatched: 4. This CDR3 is CSVGTSGSYQETQYF. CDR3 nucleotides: TGCAGCGTTGGGACTAGCGGGAGTTATCAAGAGACCCAGTACTTC.